The 18 T cell receptor beta chains in this list originate from one sample, sequenced in a study of blood T cell repertoires in COVID-19 (dated by TCRdb to the early 2020s). Libraries were constructed by the immunoSEQ multiplex PCR assay. The table was pulled from immuneACCESS by TCRdb, which kept in-frame rearrangements only. Such tables lose some clones; where checked, under half of the loss comes from unresolved V genes, and the rest has no known cause. For this sample the table gives 140,000 or so clones, of which around 90% were detected only once. Roughly 2.5% of the sample goes to the ten largest clones. The sequencing sample was made of peripheral blood. The receptors were gathered from a human donor with COVID-19, enrolled during active disease. The donor label of this sample is uncertain.

The chain recombines TRBV28 with TRBJ2-7; 9 bases fit TRBD1. Per the germline V gene, CDR1 is MDHEN and CDR2 is SYDVKM. The J segment lost 2 bases and the V segment lost 1 base, leaving 6 bases of the junction unmatched. The CDR3 length is 16 residues. The CDR3: CASSLLPGQGTYEQYF. The CDR3 bases are TGTGCCAGCAGTTTATTGCCGGGACAGGGTACCTACGAGCAGTACTTC. Together with reference TRBV28 and TRBJ2-7, the CDR3 gives the full variable domain: DVKVTQSSRYLVKRTGEKVFLECVQDMDHENMFWYRQDPGLGLRLIYFSYDVKMKEKGDIPEGYSVSREKKERFSLILESASTNQTSMYLCASSLLPGQGTYEQYFGPGTRLTVT.

The V gene is TRBV2, the J gene TRBJ2-2; 8 positions agree with TRBD1. With 6 bases clipped from V and 7 bases from J, the junction kept 10 bases outside the gene matches. The CDR3 runs 15 residues. The germline gives CDR1 SNHLY, CDR2 FYNNEI. In DNA form, the CDR3 reads TGTGCCAGCAGCTACCGACAGGGGCCAAACGGGGAGCTGTTTTTT. Amino acids: CASSYRQGPNGELFF.

The chain has TRBV2 and TRBJ1-2; TRBD1 is a possible D gene (6 bases). Deletions cut 6 bases from V and 8 bases from J, with 16 bases between. This CDR3 is 13 amino acids long. CDR1 and CDR2 (germline): SNHLY, FYNNEI. CDR3 in DNA: TGTGCCAGCAGCGTAGGGGGGGCCGGGGGCTACACCTTC. Translation: CASSVGGAGGYTF.

The CDR3 region has the DNA TGTGCCAGCAGTTTAAGGTCGACATACCCATATGGCTACACCTTC. Translating it yields CASSLRSTYPYGYTF. The V call is TRBV27, the J call TRBJ1-2; no firm D call. With 2 bases removed from V and 5 bases from J, the gap between germline ends came to 15 bases. The CDR3 extends over 15 amino acids. Germline lookup yields CDR1 MNHEY and CDR2 SMNVEV (reference sequence).

This chain uses TRBV6-6 with TRBJ2-5; 8 positions match TRBD1. Germline V gene data show CDR1 as MNHNY and CDR2 as SVGAGI (reference sequence). V lost 0 bases and J lost 7; bases outside the gene matches: 7. CDR3 length: 15 residues. In DNA form, the CDR3 reads TGTGCCAGCAGTTACTCAGGACAGGGTGACGGGACCCAGTACTTC. This encodes CASSYSGQGDGTQYF.

This clone was counted once. The V gene is TRBV5-1, the J gene TRBJ1-3; D is unclear. V lost 0 bases and J 4 bases, leaving 8 bases between the germline ends. The CDR3 is made up of 14 amino acids. The V gene's germline CDR1 is SGHRS and CDR2 YFSETQ. The CDR3 DNA reads as TGCGCCAGCAGCTTGGGAGGTTACGGAAACACCATATATTTT. Protein: CASSLGGYGNTIYF.

The rearrangement joins TRBV19 to TRBJ1-2; D not resolved. The length of the CDR3 is 13 residues. V gave up 10 bases and J gave up 5 bases, with 17 bases separating them. CDR1 and CDR2 from the germline V gene are LNHDA and SQIVND (reference sequence). The CDR3 coding sequence is TGTGCCAACCGGCGCGGGTTAGGGTATGGCTACACCTTC. Encoded protein: CANRRGLGYGYTF.

The rearrangement joins TRBV5-1 to TRBJ1-6; D remains ambiguous. Per the germline V gene, CDR1 is SGHRS and CDR2 is YFSETQ. Trimming cost V 0 bases and J 4 bases, with 8 bases left between them. This CDR3 is built from 15 residues. As DNA, the CDR3 is TGCGCCAGCAGCTTGGCGTCGTCGTATAATTCACCCCTCCACTTT. Translated, it gives CASSLASSYNSPLHF.

The DNA of the CDR3 is TGTGCCAGCAGTCAACAGAGGGGGGTGGGACAGGTCTCCTACGAGCAGTACTTC. This codes for CASSQQRGVGQVSYEQYF. The genes are TRBV4-2 and TRBJ2-7; 8 positions match TRBD1. The CDR3 extends over 18 amino acids. Germline V CDR1 and CDR2: LGHNA, YNFKEQ. V was clipped by 6 bases and J by 0 bases; unmatched bases: 16.

V usage is TRBV5-1 and J usage is TRBJ2-7; 11 bases are shared with TRBD2. The CDR3 totals 18 residues. Germline CDR1 is SGHRS and CDR2 is YFSETQ. With 0 bases clipped from V and 0 bases from J, the junction kept 8 bases outside the gene matches. CDR3 residues: CASSLGASGGLSSYEQYF. The CDR3 DNA reads as TGCGCCAGCAGCTTGGGGGCTAGCGGGGGGCTTAGCTCCTACGAGCAGTACTTC.

This chain links TRBV7-9 with TRBJ2-1; tentative D call: TRBD1 (6 bases). The CDR3 covers 12 residues. CDR1 SEHNR and CDR2 FQNEAQ come from the germline V gene (reference sequence). V shed 4 bases and J shed 9 bases, with 10 bases lying between them. The CDR3 coding sequence is TGTGCCAGCAGCTCACAGGGTTTTGAGCAGTTCTTC. It specifies CASSSQGFEQFF.

The chain joins TRBV12-3 or TRBV12-4 to TRBJ1-1; 7 positions agree with TRBD1. CDR3 length: 13 amino acids. J gave up 4 bases and V 6 bases, and 5 bases lay outside the gene matches. This chain's CDR3 is CASSPHRGTEAFF. Here the CDR3 DNA reads TGTGCCAGCAGCCCTCACAGGGGCACTGAAGCTTTCTTT.

This clone was detected a few times. V and J are TRBV25-1 and TRBJ1-2, with TRBD1 as a possible D gene (5 bases). There are 14 residues in the CDR3. Germline lookup yields CDR1 MGHDK and CDR2 SYGVNS. Trimming stripped 6 bases from V and 0 bases from J, with 11 bases between. The CDR3 DNA reads TGTGCCAGCAGCGGGACGGGAGCTAACTATGGCTACACCTTC. This translates into CASSGTGANYGYTF.

This chain links TRBV5-6 with TRBJ2-7; 8 bases agree with TRBD1. CDR1 and CDR2 from the germline V gene are SGHDT and YYEEEE. Trimming cost V 4 bases and J 5 bases; bases outside gene matches: 11. This CDR3 has 15 residues. CDR3 in amino acids: CASSQRETGAHEQYF. Written as DNA, the CDR3 is TGTGCCAGCAGCCAAAGGGAGACAGGGGCCCACGAGCAGTACTTC.

The chain carries TRBV7-9 and TRBJ1-2; D unclear. The CDR3 sequence is 13 residues long. The germline V and J ends were trimmed by 1 base and 0 bases, with 3 bases remaining between them. Per germline, CDR1 SEHNR and CDR2 FQNEAQ (reference sequence). The DNA for the CDR3 is TGTGCCAGCAGCTTAGACACTAACTATGGCTACACCTTC. It yields the protein CASSLDTNYGYTF.

The rearrangement uses TRBV6-5 and TRBJ2-7; 8 nucleotides align to TRBD2. The V segment lost 6 bases and the J segment 2 bases; nucleotides outside the gene matches: 6. There are 14 residues in the CDR3. Germline CDR1 and CDR2: MNHEY and SVGAGI. The chain's CDR3 is CASSHGGGAYEQYF. The CDR3 DNA is TGTGCCAGCAGCCACGGGGGGGGAGCCTACGAGCAGTACTTC.

The chain couples TRBV19 to TRBJ1-5; D is uncertain. CDR3 length: 14 amino acids. Trimming took off 2 bases at V and 3 bases at J, with 8 bases between the two ends. CDR1 is LNHDA and CDR2 is SQIVND in the germline V gene (reference sequence). CDR3 DNA sequence: TGTGCCAGTAGTATAAAGGCGGTCAATCAGCCCCAGCATTTT. Translated: CASSIKAVNQPQHF.

The rearrangement links TRBV2 to TRBJ1-5, with D possibly TRBD1 on 6 matching bases. Germline CDR1 SNHLY, CDR2 FYNNEI. This CDR3 has 15 residues. The V and J ends lost 3 bases and 0 bases respectively, with 9 bases between them. DNA for the CDR3: TGTGCCAGCAGTGATAGGGGGAATAGCAATCAGCCCCAGCATTTT. Translating gives CASSDRGNSNQPQHF.